There are many counts of the clone carrying this TCR beta chain. Each CDR3 protein is one row after TCRdb ran MiXCR on the reads. Of tens of thousands of distinct CDR3 sequences in the sample, 3% to 4.5% are singletons; the top ten hold less than 25%. The source of the sample is a study of T cell repertoires in cytomegalovirus infection. The V and J ends lost 3 bases and 4 bases respectively, with 9 bases between them. The CDR3 has 13 amino acids. CDR1 is SGHTA and CDR2 is FQGTGA in the germline V gene. The V and J genes are TRBV7-3 and TRBJ1-1; D is perhaps TRBD1 (6 bases). The TCR was taken from a human donor in good health (CMV status not recorded). Some clones in this sample may be carry-over from other donors' samples. Input material: PBMCs. The CDR3 is CASSFGGGTEAFF. CDR3 DNA sequence: TGTGCCAGCAGCTTCGGGGGCGGCACTGAAGCTTTCTTT.